This TCR beta chain is drawn from a study of T cell responses to AZD1222 COVID-19 vaccine. Whole-study findings and limits: Unmutated regions of variants are reportedly targeted by nearly half of spike-specific TCRs. Only a handful of individuals given AZD1222 were seropositive at baseline. A rise in Spike-specific TCR breadth and depth followed two AZD1222 doses.

Sequencing was performed with immunoSEQ multiplex PCR; in TCRdb, only in-frame clones are kept and a portion is missing. The data contain 100,000 to 150,000 clones, approximately 85% of them seen just once; the ten biggest clones take up roughly 4%. Comments on this clone: What it binds is not known.

Germline V lookup: CDR1 SNHLY, CDR2 FYNNEI. This CDR3 contains 13 residues. Trimming pared 8 bases from V and 0 bases from J, leaving 11 bases between. This sequence originates from an adult who received the AZD1222 COVID-19 vaccine. The rearrangement links TRBV2 to TRBJ2-7; D is possibly TRBD1 (5 bases). The source was peripheral blood, collected 28 days after the second AZD1222 dose. CDR3 region: CASGAVGSYEQYF. The CDR3 DNA is TGTGCCAGCGGGGCGGTCGGCTCCTACGAGCAGTACTTC.